This T cell receptor (beta chain) is from a study of post-analysis software for immune sequencing data. Study results and limitations: Controls had lower frequencies than patients of about 5 TRBV segments, which included TRBV5-6, TRBV5-1 and TRBV20-1.

The length of the CDR3 is 19 residues. Trimming at V came to 0 bases and at J to 0 bases, leaving 7 bases not matched to a gene. The V gene's germline CDR1 is SEHNR and CDR2 FQNEAQ (reference sequence). As to this clonotype: The antigen is undetermined.

Prepared libraries of TCR beta cDNA carried unique molecular identifiers. TCRdb re-called the PCR reads with MiXCR, one entry per CDR3 protein. The sample shows about 800,000 distinct CDR3 sequences, 25% to 30% of them seen only once. The sequenced sample was blood. The clonotype comes from a girl aged 5 to 17 with multiple sclerosis. The rearrangement links TRBV7-9 to TRBJ2-6; the match to TRBD1 covers 8 bases. The CDR3 nucleotides are TGTGCCAGCAGCTTAGCGGCCGGGACAGGAAGCTCTGGGGCCAACGTCCTGACTTTC. Its translation: CASSLAAGTGSSGANVLTF.